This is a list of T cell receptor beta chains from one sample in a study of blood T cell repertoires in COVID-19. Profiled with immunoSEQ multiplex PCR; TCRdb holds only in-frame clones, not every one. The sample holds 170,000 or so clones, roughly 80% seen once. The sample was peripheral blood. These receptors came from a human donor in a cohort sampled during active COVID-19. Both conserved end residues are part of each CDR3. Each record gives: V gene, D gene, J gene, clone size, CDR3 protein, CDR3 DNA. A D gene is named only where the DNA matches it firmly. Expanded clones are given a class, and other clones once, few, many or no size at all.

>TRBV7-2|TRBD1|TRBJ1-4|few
CASSEIRGQGTNEKLFF
TGTGCCAGCAGCGAAATACGCGGACAGGGTACTAATGAAAAACTGTTTTTT
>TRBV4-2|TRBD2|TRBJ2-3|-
CASSLGTSGGTDTQYF
TGTGCCAGCAGCCTTGGGACTAGCGGGGGCACAGATACGCAGTATTTT
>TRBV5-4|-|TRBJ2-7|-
CASSGGAGEQYF
TGTGCCAGCAGCGGGGGGGCGGGTGAGCAGTACTTC
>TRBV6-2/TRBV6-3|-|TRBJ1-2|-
CASSYVGREDYGYTF
TGTGCCAGCAGTTACGTTGGCAGGGAAGACTATGGCTACACCTTC
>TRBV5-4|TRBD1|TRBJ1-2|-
CASSPPGTVNYGYTF
TGTGCCAGCAGCCCCCCCGGGACAGTCAACTATGGCTACACCTTC
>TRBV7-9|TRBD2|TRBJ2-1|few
CASSLGASGGAHEQFF
TGTGCCAGCAGCTTAGGGGCTAGCGGGGGGGCCCATGAGCAGTTCTTC
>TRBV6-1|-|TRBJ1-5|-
CASSERTDYSNQPQHF
TGTGCCAGCAGTGAACGGACTGATTATAGCAATCAGCCCCAGCATTTT
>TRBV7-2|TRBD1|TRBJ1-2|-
CASSHRDRGEYGYTF
TGTGCCAGCAGCCACCGGGACAGGGGTGAGTATGGCTACACCTTC
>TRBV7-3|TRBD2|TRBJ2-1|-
CASSPPGLAGGLNEQFF
TGTGCCAGCAGCCCGCCCGGACTAGCGGGGGGGCTAAATGAGCAGTTCTTC
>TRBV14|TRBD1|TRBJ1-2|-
CASSLYASGGAGYGYTF
TGTGCCAGCAGCCTATACGCCTCAGGGGGCGCAGGCTATGGCTACACCTTC
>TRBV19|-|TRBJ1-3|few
CAIGPGGETAGNTIYF
TGTGCCATAGGTCCGGGTGGAGAGACAGCTGGAAACACCATATATTTT
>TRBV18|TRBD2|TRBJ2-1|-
CASSTGTSGRYNEQFF
TGTGCCAGCTCAACTGGGACTAGCGGGAGGTACAATGAGCAGTTCTTC
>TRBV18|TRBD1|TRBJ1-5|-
CASSPWDRGRGQPQHF
TGTGCCAGCTCACCATGGGACAGGGGTCGTGGGCAGCCCCAGCATTTT
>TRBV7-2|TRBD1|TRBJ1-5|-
CASSFSSGGTQPQHF
TGTGCCAGCAGCTTTAGTTCAGGGGGAACTCAGCCCCAGCATTTT
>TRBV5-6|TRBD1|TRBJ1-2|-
CASSLARGLYGYTF
TGTGCCAGCAGCTTGGCCAGGGGGCTATATGGCTACACCTTC
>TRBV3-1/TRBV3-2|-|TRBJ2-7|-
CASSSVGAHEQYF
TGTGCCAGCAGCTCCGTGGGCGCCCACGAGCAGTACTTC
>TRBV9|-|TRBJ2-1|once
CASSVDLDNNEQFF
TGTGCCAGCAGCGTCGATTTGGACAATAATGAGCAGTTCTTC
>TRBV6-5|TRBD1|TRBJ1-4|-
CASRSTHRGREKLFF
TGTGCCAGCAGAAGTACTCACAGGGGCCGGGAAAAACTGTTTTTT
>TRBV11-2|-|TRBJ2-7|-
CASSSRLTYEQYF
TGTGCCAGCAGCTCTAGACTGACCTACGAGCAGTACTTC
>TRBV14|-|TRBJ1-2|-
CASSSGQSYGYTF
TGTGCCAGCAGCAGCGGACAGTCCTATGGCTACACCTTC
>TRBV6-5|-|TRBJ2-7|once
CASSYSFQGTYEQYF
TGTGCCAGCAGTTACTCGTTTCAGGGCACCTACGAGCAGTACTTC
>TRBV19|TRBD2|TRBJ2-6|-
CASSLPRTSGRVGANVLTF
TGTGCCAGTAGTCTACCTCGGACTAGCGGGAGGGTGGGGGCCAACGTCCTGACTTTC
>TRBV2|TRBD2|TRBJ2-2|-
CASSEAVAGGGELFF
TGTGCCAGCAGTGAAGCGGTAGCGGGGGGCGGGGAGCTGTTTTTT
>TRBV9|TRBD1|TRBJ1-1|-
CASSVVGTGDTEAFF
TGTGCCAGCAGCGTAGTTGGGACAGGGGACACTGAAGCTTTCTTT
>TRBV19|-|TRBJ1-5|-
CASKGWRGRDGNQPQHF
TGTGCCAGTAAAGGCTGGCGGGGAAGGGACGGCAATCAGCCCCAGCATTTT
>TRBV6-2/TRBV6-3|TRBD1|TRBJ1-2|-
CASSYSRSTGTNYGYTF
TGTGCCAGCAGTTACTCACGGTCGACAGGGACCAACTATGGCTACACCTTC
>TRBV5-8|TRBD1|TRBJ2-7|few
CASSLDRGIEQYF
TGTGCCAGCAGCTTGGACAGGGGGATTGAGCAGTACTTC
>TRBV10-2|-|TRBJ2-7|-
CASRPEDGAQSSYEQYF
TGCGCCAGCAGACCCGAGGATGGGGCTCAGAGCTCCTACGAGCAGTACTTC
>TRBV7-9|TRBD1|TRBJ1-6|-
CASSLGRGNSPLHF
TGTGCCAGCAGCTTAGGCAGGGGGAATTCACCCCTCCACTTT
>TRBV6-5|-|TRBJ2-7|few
CASSYATESLREQYF
TGTGCCAGCAGTTACGCGACAGAGTCACTTCGCGAGCAGTACTTC
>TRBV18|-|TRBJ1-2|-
CASSPEADYGYTF
TGTGCCAGCTCACCAGAGGCAGACTATGGCTACACCTTC
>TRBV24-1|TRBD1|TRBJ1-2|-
CATSDSMTGARYGYTF
TGTGCCACCAGTGATTCCATGACAGGGGCTCGGTATGGCTACACCTTC
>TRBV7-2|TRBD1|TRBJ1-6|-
CASSLVGSWQGVSPLHF
TGTGCCAGCAGCTTAGTCGGTTCCTGGCAGGGGGTCTCACCCCTCCACTTT
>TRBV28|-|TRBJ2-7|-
CASSFPIRNRQRALGEQYF
TGTGCCAGCAGTTTCCCCATCCGGAACCGCCAACGTGCCCTCGGGGAGCAGTACTTC
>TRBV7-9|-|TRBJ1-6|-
CASSLGGGRGYNSPLHF
TGTGCCAGCAGCTTAGGCGGGGGAAGGGGATATAATTCACCCCTCCACTTT
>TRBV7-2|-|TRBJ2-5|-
CASSSYRGGQETQYF
TGTGCCAGCAGCTCGTACAGGGGAGGTCAAGAGACCCAGTACTTC
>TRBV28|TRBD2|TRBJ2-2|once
CASIYSGGAGELFF
TGTGCCAGCATTTACAGCGGGGGGGCCGGGGAGCTGTTTTTT
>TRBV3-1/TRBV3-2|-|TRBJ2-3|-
CASSQDSGVTQYF
TGTGCCAGCAGCCAAGACTCCGGGGTTACGCAGTATTTT
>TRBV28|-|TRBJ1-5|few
CASSLFLGGNSNQPQHF
TGTGCCAGCAGTTTATTCCTCGGGGGGAATAGCAATCAGCCCCAGCATTTT
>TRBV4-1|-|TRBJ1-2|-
CASSQDSYGYTF
TGCGCCAGCAGCCAAGATAGCTATGGCTACACCTTC
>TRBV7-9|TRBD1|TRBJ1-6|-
CASSLAGTGYSPLHF
TGTGCCAGCAGCTTAGCGGGGACAGGGTATTCACCCCTCCACTTT
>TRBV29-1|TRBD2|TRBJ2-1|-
CSVIVSLAGDEQFF
TGCAGCGTTATAGTGAGTTTAGCGGGAGATGAGCAGTTCTTC
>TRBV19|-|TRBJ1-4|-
CASSSGHVAEKLFF
TGTGCCAGTAGTAGTGGGCATGTGGCCGAAAAACTGTTTTTT
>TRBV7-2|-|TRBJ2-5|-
CASSPQGGGQETQYF
TGTGCCAGCAGCCCGCAGGGGGGAGGACAAGAGACCCAGTACTTC
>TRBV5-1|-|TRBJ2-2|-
CASSLAEEATGELFF
TGCGCCAGCAGCTTGGCCGAGGAAGCCACCGGGGAGCTGTTTTTT
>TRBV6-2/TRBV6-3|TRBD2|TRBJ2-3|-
CASSFKRGGPDTQYF
TGTGCCAGCAGTTTTAAGCGGGGGGGGCCAGATACGCAGTATTTT
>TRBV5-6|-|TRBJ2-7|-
CASSPAGTSYEQYF
TGTGCCAGCAGCCCCGCCGGTACTTCCTACGAGCAGTACTTC
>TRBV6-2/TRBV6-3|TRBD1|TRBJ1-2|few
CASSYARQGGGYGYTF
TGTGCCAGCAGTTACGCGCGACAGGGTGGCGGCTATGGCTACACCTTC
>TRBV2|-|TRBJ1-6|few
CASSDTFSSYNSPLHF
TGTGCCAGCAGTGACACCTTTAGCTCCTATAATTCACCCCTCCACTTT
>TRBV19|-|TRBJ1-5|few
CASSIQGLQPQHF
TGTGCCAGTAGTATCCAGGGATTACAGCCCCAGCATTTT
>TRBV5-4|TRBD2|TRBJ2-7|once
CASSSLATSGSYEQYF
TGTGCCAGCAGCTCACTAGCGACTAGCGGCTCCTACGAGCAGTACTTC
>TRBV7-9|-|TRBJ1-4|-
CASSLPRSTATNEKLFF
TGTGCCAGCAGCCTCCCGAGGTCGACTGCAACTAATGAAAAACTGTTTTTT
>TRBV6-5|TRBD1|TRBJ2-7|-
CASQPGQGTYEQYF
TGTGCCAGCCAACCGGGACAGGGAACCTACGAGCAGTACTTC
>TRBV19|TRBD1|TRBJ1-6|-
CATLPTGFTSPLHF
TGTGCCACCCTCCCGACAGGGTTTACTTCACCCCTCCACTTT
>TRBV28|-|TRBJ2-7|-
CASSLGQPYEQYF
TGTGCCAGCAGTCTAGGACAGCCGTACGAGCAGTACTTC
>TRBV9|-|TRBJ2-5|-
CASSIGTLREGETQYF
TGTGCCAGCAGCATTGGGACACTCCGTGAGGGGGAGACCCAGTACTTC
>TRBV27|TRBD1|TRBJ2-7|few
CASSPQGKTSYEQYF
TGTGCCAGCAGCCCACAGGGGAAAACCTCCTACGAGCAGTACTTC